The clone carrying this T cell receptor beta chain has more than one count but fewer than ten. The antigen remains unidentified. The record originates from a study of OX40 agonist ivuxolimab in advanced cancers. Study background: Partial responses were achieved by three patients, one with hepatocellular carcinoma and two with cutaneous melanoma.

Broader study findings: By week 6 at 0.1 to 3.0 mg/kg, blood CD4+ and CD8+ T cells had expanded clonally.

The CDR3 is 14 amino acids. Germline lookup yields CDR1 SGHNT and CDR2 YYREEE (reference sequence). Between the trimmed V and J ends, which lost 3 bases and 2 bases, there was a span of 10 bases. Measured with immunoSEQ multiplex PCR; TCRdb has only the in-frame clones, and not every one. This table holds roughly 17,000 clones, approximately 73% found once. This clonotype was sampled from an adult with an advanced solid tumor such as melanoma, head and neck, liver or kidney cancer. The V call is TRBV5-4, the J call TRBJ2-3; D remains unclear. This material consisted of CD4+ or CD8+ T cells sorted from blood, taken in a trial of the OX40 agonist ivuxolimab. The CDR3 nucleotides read TGTGCCAGCAGCTCAAATGGGTACACAGATACGCAGTATTTT. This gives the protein CASSSNGYTDTQYF.